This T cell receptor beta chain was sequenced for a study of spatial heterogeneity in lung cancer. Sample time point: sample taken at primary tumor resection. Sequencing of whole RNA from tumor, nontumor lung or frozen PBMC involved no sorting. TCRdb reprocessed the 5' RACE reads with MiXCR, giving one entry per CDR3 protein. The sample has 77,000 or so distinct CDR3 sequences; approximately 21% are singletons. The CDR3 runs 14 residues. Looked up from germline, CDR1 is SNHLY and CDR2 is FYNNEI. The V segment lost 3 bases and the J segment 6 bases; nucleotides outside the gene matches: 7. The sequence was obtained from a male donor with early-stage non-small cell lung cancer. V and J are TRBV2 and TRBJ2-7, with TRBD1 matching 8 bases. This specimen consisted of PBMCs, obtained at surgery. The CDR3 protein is CASSDLVQGGEQYF. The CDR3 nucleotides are TGTGCCAGCAGTGATTTAGTACAGGGGGGCGAGCAGTACTTC.